The rows below give T cell receptor beta chains drawn from one sample of a study of shared clonotypes between healthy human individuals. Libraries were prepared by immunoSEQ multiplex PCR; TCRdb keeps only in-frame clonotypes and omits some of them. The sample carries under 1 million clones, nearly 95% recorded once. Material for sequencing was naive CD8+ T cells sorted from blood. The receptor source for this set is a man in his thirties or forties in good health. The CDR3 runs from the conserved cysteine through the conserved F or W. The order of the fields is clone size, J gene, D gene, V gene, CDR3 DNA, CDR3 protein. A D gene is named only where the DNA matches it firmly. Expanded clones are given a class, and other clones once, few, many or no size at all.

clone size: NA; J gene: TRBJ2-1; D gene: TRBD1; V gene: TRBV5-1; CDR3 DNA: TGCGCCAGCAGCTTAACAAGGACAGGGACCTACAATGAGCAGTTCTTC; CDR3 protein: CASSLTRTGTYNEQFF
clone size: NA; J gene: TRBJ2-3; D gene: NA; V gene: TRBV2; CDR3 DNA: TGTGCCAGCAGCCAAGGGTTCGATACGCAGTATTTT; CDR3 protein: CASSQGFDTQYF
clone size: NA; J gene: TRBJ2-7; D gene: NA; V gene: TRBV28; CDR3 DNA: TGTGCCAGCAGTTTCCAGGGATCGCCCTACGAGCAGTACTTC; CDR3 protein: CASSFQGSPYEQYF
clone size: NA; J gene: TRBJ1-5; D gene: NA; V gene: TRBV4-1; CDR3 DNA: TGCGCCAGCAGCCAAGAAGATAGCAATCAGCCCCAGCATTTT; CDR3 protein: CASSQEDSNQPQHF
clone size: NA; J gene: TRBJ2-3; D gene: TRBD1; V gene: TRBV7-6; CDR3 DNA: TGTGCCAGCAGCTGGACAGGGGGCCCAGATACGCAGTATTTT; CDR3 protein: CASSWTGGPDTQYF
clone size: NA; J gene: TRBJ2-3; D gene: NA; V gene: TRBV5-6; CDR3 DNA: TGTGCCAGCAGCAACATGGTGTGGGGAAGCACAGATACGCAGTATTTT; CDR3 protein: CASSNMVWGSTDTQYF
clone size: NA; J gene: TRBJ2-1; D gene: NA; V gene: TRBV7-9; CDR3 DNA: TGTGCCAGCAGCTTGGGTTGGGGCCAGTCCTACAATGAGCAGTTCTTC; CDR3 protein: CASSLGWGQSYNEQFF
clone size: once; J gene: TRBJ1-5; D gene: NA; V gene: TRBV2; CDR3 DNA: TGTGCCAGCATGGTCGGCCTCCGGGGGGCCCAGCATTTT; CDR3 protein: CASMVGLRGAQHF
clone size: NA; J gene: TRBJ2-7; D gene: TRBD1; V gene: TRBV6-6; CDR3 DNA: TGTGCCAGCAGTCGGGACAGGGCAACCTACGAGCAGTACTTC; CDR3 protein: CASSRDRATYEQYF
clone size: once; J gene: TRBJ2-7; D gene: NA; V gene: TRBV7-9; CDR3 DNA: TGTGCCAGCAGCCTAACGGGCATCCTCACCTACGAGCAGTACTTC; CDR3 protein: CASSLTGILTYEQYF
clone size: NA; J gene: TRBJ2-5; D gene: TRBD2; V gene: TRBV28; CDR3 DNA: TGTGCCAGCAGTTCTATCCCGGGACTACAACAAGAGACCCAGTACTTC; CDR3 protein: CASSSIPGLQQETQYF
clone size: once; J gene: TRBJ2-5; D gene: TRBD1; V gene: TRBV14; CDR3 DNA: TGTGCCAGCAGCCACCTGGACAGGGGATGGGGGGAGACCCAGTACTTC; CDR3 protein: CASSHLDRGWGETQYF
clone size: NA; J gene: TRBJ2-3; D gene: NA; V gene: TRBV7-9; CDR3 DNA: TGTGCCAGCGCCCCGACGTCGGCTAGCACAGATACGCAGTATTTT; CDR3 protein: CASAPTSASTDTQYF
clone size: few; J gene: TRBJ1-5; D gene: TRBD1; V gene: TRBV30; CDR3 DNA: TGTGCCTGGACCCCCGGACAGGGAAGTCAGCCCCAGCATTTT; CDR3 protein: CAWTPGQGSQPQHF
clone size: NA; J gene: TRBJ2-3; D gene: NA; V gene: TRBV19; CDR3 DNA: TGTGCCAGTAGTCCAACTAGCCCTCCTAGCACAGATACGCAGTATTTT; CDR3 protein: CASSPTSPPSTDTQYF
clone size: NA; J gene: TRBJ2-1; D gene: NA; V gene: TRBV28; CDR3 DNA: TGTGCCAGCAGTTTATCCCTCACGCTCAATGAGCAGTTCTTC; CDR3 protein: CASSLSLTLNEQFF
clone size: NA; J gene: TRBJ2-5; D gene: TRBD2; V gene: TRBV7-9; CDR3 DNA: TGTGCCAGCAGCTTAAACTTAGCGGGAGGCGTGATGGAGACCCAGTACTTC; CDR3 protein: CASSLNLAGGVMETQYF
clone size: once; J gene: TRBJ2-1; D gene: NA; V gene: TRBV5-8; CDR3 DNA: TGTGCCAGCAGCTTGGTGGGGAGTGAGCAGTTCTTC; CDR3 protein: CASSLVGSEQFF
clone size: NA; J gene: TRBJ2-7; D gene: TRBD1; V gene: TRBV27; CDR3 DNA: TGTGCCAGCAGTTCCACATGGACAGGATCAGGCGAGCAGTACTTC; CDR3 protein: CASSSTWTGSGEQYF
clone size: NA; J gene: TRBJ2-7; D gene: NA; V gene: TRBV28; CDR3 DNA: TGTGCCAGCAGTTTCTTTATTGGCCAAATCCCCTACGAGCAGTACTTC; CDR3 protein: CASSFFIGQIPYEQYF
clone size: NA; J gene: TRBJ2-5; D gene: NA; V gene: TRBV7-9; CDR3 DNA: TGTGCCAGCAGCCCACGACGGACAGAAGAGACCCAGTACTTC; CDR3 protein: CASSPRRTEETQYF
clone size: NA; J gene: TRBJ1-3; D gene: TRBD1; V gene: TRBV9; CDR3 DNA: TGTGCCAGCAGCGAGGGGACAGGGGCTGGAAACACCATATATTTT; CDR3 protein: CASSEGTGAGNTIYF
clone size: NA; J gene: TRBJ2-7; D gene: TRBD1; V gene: TRBV7-9; CDR3 DNA: TGTGCCAGCAGCTTGGACAGGGCCGAGCAGTACTTC; CDR3 protein: CASSLDRAEQYF
clone size: NA; J gene: TRBJ2-1; D gene: TRBD1; V gene: TRBV12-5; CDR3 DNA: TGTGCTAGTGGGGGGACAGGGAACAATGAGCAGTTCTTC; CDR3 protein: CASGGTGNNEQFF
clone size: NA; J gene: TRBJ2-2; D gene: NA; V gene: TRBV9; CDR3 DNA: TGTGCCAGCAGCCTACCCTCCTTGACTGAGAACACCGGGGAGCTGTTTTTT; CDR3 protein: CASSLPSLTENTGELFF
clone size: NA; J gene: TRBJ1-5; D gene: NA; V gene: TRBV28; CDR3 DNA: TGTGCCAGCAGTGTGGGGTCGTCGACGGCGAGGTCCCAGCCCCAGCATTTT; CDR3 protein: CASSVGSSTARSQPQHF
clone size: NA; J gene: TRBJ2-1; D gene: NA; V gene: TRBV27; CDR3 DNA: TGTGCTACAGTAAGGGTGGATGAGCAGTTCTTC; CDR3 protein: CATVRVDEQFF
clone size: NA; J gene: TRBJ1-1; D gene: NA; V gene: TRBV29-1; CDR3 DNA: TGCAGCGTTAAATGGGGGAACACTGAAGCTTTCTTT; CDR3 protein: CSVKWGNTEAFF
clone size: NA; J gene: TRBJ2-4; D gene: TRBD2; V gene: TRBV7-8; CDR3 DNA: TGTGCCAGCAGCCCCGGGACTAGCGGGGGAGCCAAAAACATTCAGTACTTC; CDR3 protein: CASSPGTSGGAKNIQYF
clone size: NA; J gene: TRBJ2-2; D gene: TRBD2; V gene: TRBV7-9; CDR3 DNA: TGTGCCAGAAGCGCTAGCGGGAGTCTAACCGGGGAGCTGTTTTTT; CDR3 protein: CARSASGSLTGELFF
clone size: NA; J gene: TRBJ2-1; D gene: TRBD2; V gene: TRBV28; CDR3 DNA: TGTGCCAGCAGCTGGGGGGGTAGCGGGAATGACAATGAGCAGTTCTTC; CDR3 protein: CASSWGGSGNDNEQFF
clone size: many; J gene: TRBJ2-2; D gene: NA; V gene: TRBV15; CDR3 DNA: TGTGCCACCGAACCGGGAACAAACACCGGGGAGCTGTTTTTT; CDR3 protein: CATEPGTNTGELFF
clone size: NA; J gene: TRBJ2-3; D gene: NA; V gene: TRBV7-3; CDR3 DNA: TGTGCCAGCAGCTTGGACTACACAGATACGCAGTATTTT; CDR3 protein: CASSLDYTDTQYF
clone size: NA; J gene: TRBJ2-1; D gene: TRBD2; V gene: TRBV7-2; CDR3 DNA: TGTGCCAGCAGCTCTTTACTAGCGGGAGGCCCCCTTGGAGGGAATGAGCAGTTCTTC; CDR3 protein: CASSSLLAGGPLGGNEQFF
clone size: NA; J gene: TRBJ2-3; D gene: NA; V gene: TRBV27; CDR3 DNA: TGTGCCAGCAGTTTGGGTAGTGGCACCACGCAGTATTTT; CDR3 protein: CASSLGSGTTQYF
clone size: NA; J gene: TRBJ2-7; D gene: NA; V gene: TRBV19; CDR3 DNA: TGTGCCAGTAGTATACGGGCAGGAGGGGGGTACGAGCAGTACTTC; CDR3 protein: CASSIRAGGGYEQYF
clone size: NA; J gene: TRBJ2-5; D gene: NA; V gene: TRBV9; CDR3 DNA: TGTGCCAGCAGAGGTATCGGTGAGACCCAGTACTTC; CDR3 protein: CASRGIGETQYF
clone size: NA; J gene: TRBJ2-1; D gene: TRBD1; V gene: TRBV5-4; CDR3 DNA: TGTGCCAGCACCGACAGGGCCAATGAGCAGTTCTTC; CDR3 protein: CASTDRANEQFF
clone size: NA; J gene: TRBJ2-3; D gene: NA; V gene: TRBV18; CDR3 DNA: TGTGCCAGCTCACCACCTCCGGAGCGCACAGATACGCAGTATTTT; CDR3 protein: CASSPPPERTDTQYF
clone size: NA; J gene: TRBJ2-7; D gene: NA; V gene: TRBV4-1; CDR3 DNA: TGCGCCAGCAGCCAAGAGTGGCAGTCCTACGAGCAGTACTTC; CDR3 protein: CASSQEWQSYEQYF
clone size: NA; J gene: TRBJ1-3; D gene: NA; V gene: TRBV7-8; CDR3 DNA: TGTGCCAGCAGCTTCGGCGGGGGGGACTCTGGAAACACCATATATTTT; CDR3 protein: CASSFGGGDSGNTIYF
clone size: NA; J gene: TRBJ1-5; D gene: TRBD1; V gene: TRBV5-1; CDR3 DNA: TGCGCCAGCAGCTTGTTAGGGGGCCCCAATCAGCCCCAGCATTTT; CDR3 protein: CASSLLGGPNQPQHF
clone size: NA; J gene: TRBJ2-6; D gene: TRBD2; V gene: TRBV18; CDR3 DNA: TGTGCCAGCTCACCTCGGACTAGCGGGCTCTCTGGGGCCAACGTCCTGACTTTC; CDR3 protein: CASSPRTSGLSGANVLTF
clone size: NA; J gene: TRBJ2-1; D gene: NA; V gene: TRBV28; CDR3 DNA: TGTGCCAGCAGCTCCCTTTTCGTCGGGAGCTCCTACAATGAGCAGTTCTTC; CDR3 protein: CASSSLFVGSSYNEQFF
clone size: NA; J gene: TRBJ1-4; D gene: NA; V gene: TRBV10-3; CDR3 DNA: TGTGCCATCAGTGATGGACAGCTTAATGAAAAACTGTTTTTT; CDR3 protein: CAISDGQLNEKLFF
clone size: NA; J gene: TRBJ1-5; D gene: NA; V gene: TRBV7-9; CDR3 DNA: TGTGCCAGCAGCCCCCCCGGGAGACCACAGCCCCAGCATTTT; CDR3 protein: CASSPPGRPQPQHF